These 10 T cell receptor beta chains originate from one sample sequenced in a study of cytomegalovirus exposure and HLA in healthy donors (dated by TCRdb to about 2017). To prepare the library, the immunoSEQ multiplex PCR assay was applied. Entries here come from immuneACCESS through TCRdb and include only in-frame sequences with V and J called. Some clones fail to appear in such tables; in the studies checked, an unresolved V gene covers under half of the shortfall, and the cause of the remainder is unknown. Here the sample has 110,000 to 150,000 clones; roughly nine tenths occur a single time. Under 3% of the sample goes to the ten largest clones. Sequencing input: PBMCs. The source is a man between 18 and 29 years old in good health and CMV-seronegative.

The chain couples TRBV19 to TRBJ2-5, with D possibly matching TRBD1 (6 bases). The V end was cut by 5 bases, the J end by 3 bases, with 10 bases between. CDR3 length: 13 amino acids. Germline V gene sequence: CDR1 LNHDA, CDR2 SQIVND (reference sequence). CDR3 DNA: TGTGCCAGTAGTGTGGACAGCGAAGAGACCCAGTACTTC. Amino acids: CASSVDSEETQYF.

The chain has TRBV5-1 and TRBJ2-3; tentative D call: TRBD2 (5 bases). CDR1 and CDR2 from the germline V gene are SGHRS and YFSETQ. V lost 4 bases and J 6 bases, leaving 18 bases between the germline ends. There are 15 residues in the CDR3. The CDR3 DNA sequence: TGCGCCAGCAGCCCTTTTCCGGGGAGCGGCGATACGCAGTATTTT. Translation: CASSPFPGSGDTQYF.

This chain uses TRBV27 with TRBJ2-2, with D possibly matching TRBD2 (6 bases). The V gene's germline CDR1 is MNHEY and CDR2 SMNVEV (reference sequence). V lost 8 bases and J lost 6, with 13 bases in between. The CDR3 is made up of 13 amino acids. The chain's CDR3 is CASSPGGPGELFF. The DNA for the CDR3 is TGTGCCAGCTCGCCAGGAGGGCCCGGGGAGCTGTTTTTT.

The genes are TRBV5-1 and TRBJ2-4; TRBD1 matches at 9 bases. From germline, CDR1 is SGHRS and CDR2 YFSETQ. This CDR3 is built from 15 residues. V was pared by 2 bases and J by 9 bases, with 9 bases of the junction left unmatched. The CDR3 region has the DNA TGCGCCAGCAGCTTATCCCCGGGACAGGGAGCCATTCAGTACTTC. This codes for CASSLSPGQGAIQYF.

The chain joins TRBV6-7 to TRBJ2-7, with D perhaps TRBD1 (6 bases). TRBV6-7 is known as an ORF, though its function is uncertain. The CDR3 covers 16 residues. Trimming took off 2 bases at V and 4 bases at J, with 18 bases between the two ends. CDR3 loop: CASSYPTPGQSYEQYF. The CDR3 DNA reads TGTGCCAGCAGTTACCCGACTCCCGGACAGAGTTACGAGCAGTACTTC.

The chain joins TRBV7-8 to TRBJ1-1; D unresolved. The CDR3 has 12 residues. The germline CDR1 and CDR2 sequences are SGHVS and FQNEAQ. Trimming took 7 bases from V and 7 from J, leaving 13 bases between them. CDR3 bases: TGTGCCAGCACCTCGGCGCGGGATGAAGCTTTCTTT. This sequence encodes CASTSARDEAFF.

The chain is built from TRBV7-2 and TRBJ1-2; tentatively, D is TRBD1 (5 bases). Per the germline V gene, CDR1 is SGHTA and CDR2 is FQGNSA. The CDR3 extends over 14 amino acids. The ends were cut back, 8 bases at V and 4 bases at J, with 17 bases in the middle. Here the CDR3 DNA reads TGTGCCAGCGGGGTTAGGGGCCAGGGCTATGGCTACACCTTC. The encoded protein is CASGVRGQGYGYTF.

V gene TRBV2 combines with J gene TRBJ2-5; TRBD2 matches 8 bases. The junction had 8 bases not matched to a gene; V was cut back by 10 bases and J by 4 bases. Germline CDR1 is SNHLY and CDR2 is FYNNEI. This CDR3 is 13 amino acids long. The CDR3 here is CANKREMGETQYF. In nucleotides, the CDR3 is TGTGCCAATAAGCGGGAGATGGGAGAGACCCAGTACTTC.

The V and J genes are TRBV18 and TRBJ1-1; the D gene is possibly TRBD1 (6 bases). The CDR3 runs to 17 residues. The V end was cut by 3 bases, the J end by 5 bases, with 22 bases between. Germline V gives CDR1 KGHSH, CDR2 LQKENI. The CDR3 loop reads CASSPRGSEHLWTEAFF. CDR3 DNA sequence: TGTGCCAGCTCACCTAGGGGGTCAGAACACTTGTGGACTGAAGCTTTCTTT. Drawing the rest from reference TRBV18 and TRBJ1-1, the complete variable domain is NAGVMQNPRHLVRRRGQEARLRCSPMKGHSHVYWYRQLPEEGLKFMVYLQKENIIDESGMPKERFSAEFPKEGPSILRIQQVVRGDSAAYFCASSPRGSEHLWTEAFFGQGTRLTVV.

This chain uses TRBV27 with TRBJ2-7; D gene ambiguous. Looked up from germline, CDR1 is MNHEY and CDR2 is SMNVEV (reference sequence). The V end lost 5 bases, the J end lost 0 bases, and 14 bases lay between the germline ends. CDR3 length: 15 residues. CDR3 nucleotides: TGTGCCAGCAGTCCCTCGGGTGTTGGCTCCTACGAGCAGTACTTC. Amino acid sequence: CASSPSGVGSYEQYF.